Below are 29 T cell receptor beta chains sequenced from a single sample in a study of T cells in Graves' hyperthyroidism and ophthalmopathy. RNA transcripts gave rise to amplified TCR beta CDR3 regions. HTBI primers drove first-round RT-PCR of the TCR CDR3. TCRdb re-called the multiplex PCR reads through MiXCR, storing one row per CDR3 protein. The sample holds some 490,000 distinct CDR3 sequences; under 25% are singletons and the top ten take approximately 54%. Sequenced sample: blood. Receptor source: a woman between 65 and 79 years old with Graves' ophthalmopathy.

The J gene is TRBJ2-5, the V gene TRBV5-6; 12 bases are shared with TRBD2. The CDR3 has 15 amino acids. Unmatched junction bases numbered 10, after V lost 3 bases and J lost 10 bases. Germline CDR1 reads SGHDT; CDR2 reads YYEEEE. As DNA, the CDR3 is TGTGCCAGCAGCTCCCAGGGCGGACTAGCGGGACTCCAGTACTTC. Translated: CASSSQGGLAGLQYF.

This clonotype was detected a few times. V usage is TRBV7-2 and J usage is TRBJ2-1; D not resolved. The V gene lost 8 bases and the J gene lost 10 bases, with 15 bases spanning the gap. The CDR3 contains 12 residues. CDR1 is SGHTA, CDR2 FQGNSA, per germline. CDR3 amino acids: CASEIMRGEQFF. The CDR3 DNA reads TGTGCCAGCGAGATAATGCGAGGCGAGCAGTTCTTC.

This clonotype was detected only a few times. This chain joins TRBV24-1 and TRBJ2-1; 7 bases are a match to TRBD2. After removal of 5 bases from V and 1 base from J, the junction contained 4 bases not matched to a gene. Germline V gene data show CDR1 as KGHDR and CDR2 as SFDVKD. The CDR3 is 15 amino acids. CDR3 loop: CATSAFGGSYNEQFF. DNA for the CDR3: TGTGCCACCAGTGCCTTCGGGGGGTCCTACAATGAGCAGTTCTTC.

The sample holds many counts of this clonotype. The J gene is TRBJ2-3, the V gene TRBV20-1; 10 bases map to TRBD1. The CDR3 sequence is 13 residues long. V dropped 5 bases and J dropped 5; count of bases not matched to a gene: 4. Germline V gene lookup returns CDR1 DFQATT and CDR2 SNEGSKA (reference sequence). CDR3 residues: CSAEGQGRDTQYF. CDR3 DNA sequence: TGCAGTGCTGAGGGACAGGGGAGAGATACGCAGTATTTT.

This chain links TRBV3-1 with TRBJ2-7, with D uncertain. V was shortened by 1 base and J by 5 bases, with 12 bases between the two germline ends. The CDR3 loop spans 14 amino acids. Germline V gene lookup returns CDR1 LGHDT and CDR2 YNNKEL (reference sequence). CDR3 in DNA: TGTGCCAGCAGCCAAGGCACCGGATACGACGAGCAGTACTTC. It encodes CASSQGTGYDEQYF.

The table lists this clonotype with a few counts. DNA for the CDR3: TGTGCCAGCAGCGAGACTAGCTCCTACAATGAGCAGTTCTTC. It encodes CASSETSSYNEQFF. J is TRBJ2-1 and V is TRBV3-1; weak D call: TRBD2 (6 bases). Trimming pared 5 bases from V and 0 bases from J, leaving 8 bases between. The CDR3 is 14 amino acids. CDR1 is LGHDT, CDR2 YNNKEL, per germline (reference sequence).

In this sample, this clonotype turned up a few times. The CDR3 nucleotides are TGTGCTAGTGGTTTTGGCAGGGGGCTTGGGTATGGCTACACCTTC. It translates to CASGFGRGLGYGYTF. The chain has TRBV12-5 and TRBJ1-2; 8 bases line up with TRBD1. V was pared by 3 bases and J by 5 bases, with 8 bases of the junction left unmatched. Germline CDR1 reads LGHNT; CDR2 reads FRNRAP. The CDR3 totals 15 residues.

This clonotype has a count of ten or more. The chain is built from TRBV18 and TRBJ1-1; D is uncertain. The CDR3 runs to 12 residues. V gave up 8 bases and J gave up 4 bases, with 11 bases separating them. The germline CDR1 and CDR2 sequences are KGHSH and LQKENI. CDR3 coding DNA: TGTGCCAGCAGTCCTCAAGGCACTGAAGCTTTCTTT. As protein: CASSPQGTEAFF.

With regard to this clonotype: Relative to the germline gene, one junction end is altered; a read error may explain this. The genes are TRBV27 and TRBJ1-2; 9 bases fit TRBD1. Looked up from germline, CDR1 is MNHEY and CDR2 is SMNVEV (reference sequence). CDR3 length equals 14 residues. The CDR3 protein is CASGFGQGSYGYTF. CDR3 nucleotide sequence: TGTGCCAGCGGTTTCGGACAGGGGAGCTATGGCTACACCTTC.

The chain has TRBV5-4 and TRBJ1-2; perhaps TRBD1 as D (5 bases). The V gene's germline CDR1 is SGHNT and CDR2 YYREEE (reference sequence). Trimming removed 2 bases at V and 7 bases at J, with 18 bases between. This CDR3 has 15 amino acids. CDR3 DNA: TGTGCCAGCAGCTTAAACCCCCAGGGAGGTTCTGGCTACACCTTC. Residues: CASSLNPQGGSGYTF.

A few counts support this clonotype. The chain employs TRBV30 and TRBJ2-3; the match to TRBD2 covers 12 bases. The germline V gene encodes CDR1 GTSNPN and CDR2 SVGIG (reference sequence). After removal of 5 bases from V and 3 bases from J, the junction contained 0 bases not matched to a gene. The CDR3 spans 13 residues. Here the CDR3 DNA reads TGTGCCTGGGGGACTAGCGGGACAGATACGCAGTATTTT. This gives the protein CAWGTSGTDTQYF.

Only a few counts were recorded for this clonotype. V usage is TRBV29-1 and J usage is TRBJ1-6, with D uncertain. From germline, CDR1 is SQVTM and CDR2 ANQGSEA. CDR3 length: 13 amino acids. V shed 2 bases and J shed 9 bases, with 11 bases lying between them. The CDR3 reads CSVELGSSSPLHF. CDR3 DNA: TGCAGCGTTGAACTGGGGAGTAGTTCACCCCTCCACTTT.

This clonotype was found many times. This CDR3 is CASSWGFYEQYF. The CDR3, as DNA: TGTGCCAGCAGTTGGGGTTTCTACGAGCAGTACTTC. J is TRBJ2-7 and V is TRBV7-2; D unclear. Trimming removed 6 bases from V and 3 bases from J, with 9 bases in between. Germline assignment: CDR1 SGHTA and CDR2 FQGNSA. The CDR3 covers 12 residues.

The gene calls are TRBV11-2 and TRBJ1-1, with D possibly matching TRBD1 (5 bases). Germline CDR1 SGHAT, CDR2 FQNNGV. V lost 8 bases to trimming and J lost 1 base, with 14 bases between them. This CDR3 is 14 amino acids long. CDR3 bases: TGTGCCAGCCATAGAAGGACAACGAACACTGAAGCTTTCTTT. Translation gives CASHRRTTNTEAFF.

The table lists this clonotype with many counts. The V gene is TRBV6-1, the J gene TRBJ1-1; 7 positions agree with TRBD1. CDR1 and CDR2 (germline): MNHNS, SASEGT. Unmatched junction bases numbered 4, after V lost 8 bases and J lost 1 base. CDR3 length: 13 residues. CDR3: CASPRTGNTEAFF. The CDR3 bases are TGTGCCAGCCCTCGGACAGGGAACACTGAAGCTTTCTTT.

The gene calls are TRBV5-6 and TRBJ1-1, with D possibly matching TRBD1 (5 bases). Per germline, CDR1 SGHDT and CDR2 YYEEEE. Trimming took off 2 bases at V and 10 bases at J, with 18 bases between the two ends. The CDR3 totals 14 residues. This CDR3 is CASSFVDDSGRAFF. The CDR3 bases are TGTGCCAGCAGCTTTGTAGATGACTCAGGGCGAGCTTTCTTT.

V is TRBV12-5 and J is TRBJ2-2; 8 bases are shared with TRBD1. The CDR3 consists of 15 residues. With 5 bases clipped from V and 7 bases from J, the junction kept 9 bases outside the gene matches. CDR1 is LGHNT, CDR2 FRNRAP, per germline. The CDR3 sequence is CASGSGQGKFGELFF. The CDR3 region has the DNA TGTGCTAGTGGTAGCGGACAGGGTAAATTCGGGGAGCTGTTTTTT.

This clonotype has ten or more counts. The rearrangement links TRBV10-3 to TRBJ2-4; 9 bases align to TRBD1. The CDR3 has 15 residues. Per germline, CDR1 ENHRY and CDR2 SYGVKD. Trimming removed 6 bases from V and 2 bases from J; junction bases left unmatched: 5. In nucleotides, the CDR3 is TGTGCCATCAGCTCTGGACAGGGGCCCAAAAACATTCAGTACTTC. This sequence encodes CAISSGQGPKNIQYF.

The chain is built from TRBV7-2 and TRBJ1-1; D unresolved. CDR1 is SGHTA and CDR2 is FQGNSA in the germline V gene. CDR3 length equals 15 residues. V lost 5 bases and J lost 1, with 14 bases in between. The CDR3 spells CASSRSFERNTEAFF. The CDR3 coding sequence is TGTGCCAGCAGCCGTAGTTTCGAGAGGAACACTGAAGCTTTCTTT.

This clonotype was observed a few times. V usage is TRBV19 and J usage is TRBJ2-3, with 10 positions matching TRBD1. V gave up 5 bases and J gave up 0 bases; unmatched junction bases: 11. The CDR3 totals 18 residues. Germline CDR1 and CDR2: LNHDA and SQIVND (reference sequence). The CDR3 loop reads CASSLTGQGISSTDTQYF. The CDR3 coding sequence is TGTGCCAGTAGTCTGACGGGACAGGGGATTTCTAGCACAGATACGCAGTATTTT. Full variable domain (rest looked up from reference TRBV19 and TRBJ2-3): DGGITQSPKYLFRKEGQNVTLSCEQNLNHDAMYWYRQDPGQGLRLIYYSQIVNDFQKGDIAEGYSVSREKKESFPLTVTSAQKNPTAFYLCASSLTGQGISSTDTQYFGPGTRLTVL.

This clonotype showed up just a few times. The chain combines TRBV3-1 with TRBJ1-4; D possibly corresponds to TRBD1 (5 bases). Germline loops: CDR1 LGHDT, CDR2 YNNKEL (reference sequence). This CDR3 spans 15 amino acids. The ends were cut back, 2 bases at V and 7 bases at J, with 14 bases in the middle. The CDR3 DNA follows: TGTGCCAGCAGCCAATTAAGAAGCAGGGTTGAAAAACTGTTTTTT. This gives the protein CASSQLRSRVEKLFF.

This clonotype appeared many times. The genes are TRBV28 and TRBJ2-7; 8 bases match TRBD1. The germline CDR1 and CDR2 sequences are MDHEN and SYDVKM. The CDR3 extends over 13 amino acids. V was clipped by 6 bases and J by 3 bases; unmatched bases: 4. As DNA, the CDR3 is TGTGCCAGCAGCCATGGACAGGGCTACGAGCAGTACTTC. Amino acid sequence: CASSHGQGYEQYF.

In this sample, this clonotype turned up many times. CDR3 nucleotides: TGTGCCAGCAGCCTGGCTAGCGGGAGTTATGAGCAGTTCTTC. Its translation: CASSLASGSYEQFF. The V call is TRBV6-1, the J call TRBJ2-1, with 10 positions matching TRBD2. Germline CDR1 MNHNS, CDR2 SASEGT. The junction had 7 bases not matched to a gene; V was cut back by 6 bases and J by 8 bases. The CDR3 is 14 residues long.

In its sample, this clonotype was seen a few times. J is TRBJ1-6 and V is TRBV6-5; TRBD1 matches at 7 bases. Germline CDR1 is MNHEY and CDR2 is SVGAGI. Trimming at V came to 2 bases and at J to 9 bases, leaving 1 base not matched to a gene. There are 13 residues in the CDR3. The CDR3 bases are TGTGCCAGCAGTTACGAGGGGGCTTCACCCCTCCACTTT. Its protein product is CASSYEGASPLHF.

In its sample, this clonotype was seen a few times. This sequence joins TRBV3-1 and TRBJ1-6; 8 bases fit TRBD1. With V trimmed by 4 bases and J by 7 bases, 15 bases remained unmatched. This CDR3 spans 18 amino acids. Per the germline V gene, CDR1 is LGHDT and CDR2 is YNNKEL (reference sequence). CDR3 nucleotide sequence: TGTGCCAGCAGCCCGACACCCCCAGGACAGGGAGGCAATTCACCCCTCCACTTT. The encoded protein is CASSPTPPGQGGNSPLHF.

DNA for the CDR3: TGTGCCAGCAGCCATTACTCTGTAGCGGGACAGGGCTCCTACGAGCAGTACTTC. This gives the protein CASSHYSVAGQGSYEQYF. J is TRBJ2-7 and V is TRBV7-2, with a possible D match to TRBD1 (9 bases). Germline-derived CDR1 and CDR2 are SGHTA and FQGNSA. CDR3 length: 18 amino acids. Trimming left V 5 bases short and J 0 bases short, with 23 bases between.

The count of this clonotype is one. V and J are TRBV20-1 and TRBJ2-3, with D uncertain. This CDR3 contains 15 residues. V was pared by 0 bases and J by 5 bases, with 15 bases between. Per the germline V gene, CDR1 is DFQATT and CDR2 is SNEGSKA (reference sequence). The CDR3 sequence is CSARDFKGRLDTQYF. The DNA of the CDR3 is TGCAGTGCTAGAGATTTTAAGGGTCGGCTAGATACGCAGTATTTT.

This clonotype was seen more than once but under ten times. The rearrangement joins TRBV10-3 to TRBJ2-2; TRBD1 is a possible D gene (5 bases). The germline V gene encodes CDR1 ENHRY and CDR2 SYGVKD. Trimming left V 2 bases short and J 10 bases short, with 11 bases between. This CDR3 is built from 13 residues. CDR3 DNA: TGTGCCATCAGTGAGAGGGGCAGTGTGGAGCTGTTTTTT. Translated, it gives CAISERGSVELFF.

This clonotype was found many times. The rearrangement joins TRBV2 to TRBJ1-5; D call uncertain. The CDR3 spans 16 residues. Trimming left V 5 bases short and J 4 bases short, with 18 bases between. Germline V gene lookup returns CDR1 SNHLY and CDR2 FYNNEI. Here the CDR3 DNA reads TGTGCCAGCAGTCACCGGGCCTTCAGAGGAAATCAGCCCCAGCATTTT. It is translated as CASSHRAFRGNQPQHF.